The 8 T cell receptor beta chains below all came from one sample that was sequenced in a study of blood T cells in healthy people across ages. Using a J-beta primer mix together with a sample-barcoded 5' primer, a second PCR was run for roughly 6 to 11 cycles. Via MiXCR, TCRdb re-called the 5' RACE reads, giving one row per CDR3 protein. The sample contains about 620,000 distinct CDR3 sequences, over 20% of which appear only once. Sequenced: blood. These receptor sequences come from a man aged 70 or older in good health.

This clonotype was seen at least ten times. The CDR3, as DNA: TGCGCCAGCAGGGAGGCAGGGGAAAATCAGCCCCAGCATTTT. It specifies CASREAGENQPQHF. The genes are TRBV5-1 and TRBJ1-5; possible D gene TRBD1, 6 bases. The CDR3 length is 14 residues. Trimming took 5 bases from V and 4 from J, leaving 13 bases between them. Germline V gene sequence: CDR1 SGHRS, CDR2 YFSETQ.

The chain joins TRBV12-3 or TRBV12-4 to TRBJ1-1; D possibly corresponds to TRBD1 (6 bases). The CDR3 spans 14 residues. V dropped 5 bases and J dropped 1 base, with 11 bases sitting between them. The CDR3 nucleotides are TGTGCCAGCAGTCCGGGACACGGGAACACTGAAGCTTTCTTT. Its protein product is CASSPGHGNTEAFF.

The chain combines TRBV20-1 with TRBJ2-4, with TRBD1 identical over 7 bases. This CDR3 comprises 13 residues. V shed 4 bases and J 5 bases; nucleotides not matched to a gene: 5. Germline V CDR1 and CDR2: DFQATT, SNEGSKA (reference sequence). The CDR3 spells CSANRGAENIQYF. CDR3 in DNA: TGCAGTGCTAACAGGGGAGCGGAAAACATTCAGTACTTC.

The chain is built from TRBV7-3 and TRBJ2-2; D tentatively fits TRBD1 or TRBD2 (5 bases each). V lost 5 bases and J 7 bases, leaving 11 bases between the germline ends. CDR1 and CDR2 from the germline V gene are SGHTA and FQGTGA. The CDR3 is made up of 13 amino acids. This chain's CDR3 is CASSTPGRGELFF. CDR3 nucleotide sequence: TGTGCCAGCAGCACTCCGGGACGCGGGGAGCTGTTTTTT.

The rearrangement joins TRBV28 to TRBJ2-5, with a tentative D call TRBD1 (5 bases). V lost 10 bases, J lost 6 bases, and 9 bases lay in between. CDR1 and CDR2 from the germline V gene are MDHEN and SYDVKM. This CDR3 is 10 amino acids long. The CDR3 sequence is CATVGQTQYF. The CDR3 DNA reads TGTGCCACCGTGGGGCAGACCCAGTACTTC.

The sample holds a few counts of this clonotype. The rearrangement joins TRBV5-1 to TRBJ1-2, with D hard to call. This CDR3 contains 13 residues. The germline CDR1 and CDR2 sequences are SGHRS and YFSETQ. V lost 2 bases and J 1 base, leaving 6 bases between the germline ends. DNA for the CDR3: TGCGCCAGCAGCTTCGACGGTAACTATGGCTACACCTTC. Amino acids: CASSFDGNYGYTF.

This clonotype turned up a few times. The rearrangement joins TRBV7-2 to TRBJ2-5; D not certain. CDR1 is SGHTA and CDR2 is FQGNSA in the germline V gene. Between the trimmed V and J ends, which lost 3 bases and 7 bases, there was a span of 6 bases. This CDR3 has 11 amino acids. CDR3 sequence (DNA): TGTGCCAGCAGCTTGGCCGGGACCCAGTACTTC. The encoded protein is CASSLAGTQYF.

This clonotype has only one observation. The chain recombines TRBV5-6 with TRBJ1-4, with D perhaps matching TRBD1 (5 bases). The CDR3 is 15 residues long. V lost 4 bases and J 7 bases, leaving 17 bases between the germline ends. Germline loops: CDR1 SGHDT, CDR2 YYEEEE. The CDR3 reads CASSPTTGALEKLFF. The CDR3, as DNA: TGTGCCAGCAGCCCGACAACCGGGGCTCTTGAAAAACTGTTTTTT.